This TCR beta chain was observed in a study of cytomegalovirus exposure and HLA in healthy donors. The repertoire was sequenced with immunoSEQ multiplex PCR; TCRdb's copy has only in-frame clones and lacks some. Of about 190,000 clones in the sample, roughly 86% were seen once. Study conclusions and caveats: Cytomegalovirus association was assigned to about 150 TCR beta chains. A few chains tied to CMV proved CMV antigen-specific in vitro.

This clone was recorded only once. Its antigen is unidentified. The sequencing input was PBMCs. This receptor was taken from a young woman in good health and CMV-seronegative.

In DNA, the CDR3 is TGTGCCAGCAGCTTAGCGAACAGGGAAGACTCTGGAAACACCATATATTTT. Translating it yields CASSLANREDSGNTIYF. The genes are TRBV7-8 and TRBJ1-3; D is perhaps TRBD1 (6 bases). There are 17 residues in the CDR3. Trimming left V 0 bases short and J 0 bases short, with 12 bases between. CDR1 and CDR2 (germline): SGHVS, FQNEAQ.